This is a list of T cell receptor beta chains from one sample in a study of lymphopenia after photon versus proton radiotherapy. The repertoire was sequenced with immunoSEQ multiplex PCR; TCRdb's copy has only in-frame clones and lacks some. The sample holds roughly 30,000 clones, under 90% seen once. Source: peripheral blood, taken from a patient treated with photon-based radiotherapy. The source of these receptors is a woman aged 45-65 years with pancreatic cancer. CDR3s include the opening cysteine and the closing phenylalanine or tryptophan. D genes are given only for firm matches. A clone size is listed for some rows: how often the clone was seen (once, few, many), or a class if it is expanded.

d_call,j_call,clone_size,v_call,cdr3_aa,cdr3_nt
.,TRBJ2-1,.,TRBV15,CATSRGNRAYNEQFF,TGTGCCACCAGCAGAGGTAACAGGGCCTACAATGAGCAGTTCTTC
.,TRBJ2-7,.,TRBV10-2,CASSESQSGEQYF,TGCGCCAGCAGTGAGTCGCAATCGGGCGAGCAGTACTTC
TRBD2,TRBJ2-5,.,TRBV28,CASTSGGDRETQYF,TGTGCCAGCACCTCGGGGGGGGACCGGGAGACCCAGTACTTC
TRBD1,TRBJ2-2,few,TRBV6-6,CASSPTGVTGELFF,TGTGCCAGCAGTCCGACAGGGGTCACCGGGGAGCTGTTTTTT
.,TRBJ1-2,.,TRBV4-1,CASSQFFEGETANYGYTF,TGCGCCAGCAGCCAATTTTTCGAGGGGGAAACAGCTAACTATGGCTACACCTTC
TRBD2,TRBJ2-7,.,TRBV29-1,CSVAKLAGTYEQYF,TGCAGCGTCGCCAAACTAGCGGGGACCTACGAGCAGTACTTC
.,TRBJ2-1,.,TRBV29-1,CSVGAKDIGPNEQFF,TGCAGCGTGGGAGCAAAGGACATAGGCCCCAATGAGCAGTTCTTC
.,TRBJ2-7,.,TRBV21-1,CASSFRYPGDEQYF,TGTGCCAGCAGCTTCCGTTACCCAGGCGACGAGCAGTACTTC
.,TRBJ2-1,.,TRBV15,CATSRDLMRDEQFF,TGTGCCACCAGCAGAGATCTCATGCGGGATGAGCAGTTCTTC
TRBD2,TRBJ2-1,.,TRBV5-4,CASSTKREGHNEQFF,TGTGCCAGCAGCACAAAGCGGGAGGGCCACAATGAGCAGTTCTTC
.,TRBJ2-5,.,TRBV7-2,CASSLRDQETQYF,TGTGCCAGCAGCTTAAGGGATCAAGAGACCCAGTACTTC
.,TRBJ2-2,once,TRBV5-6,CASSLSGGGELFF,TGTGCCAGCAGCTTGTCGGGTGGCGGGGAGCTGTTTTTT
.,TRBJ1-2,few,TRBV4-3,CASSQDSRTAEGYTF,TGCGCCAGCAGCCAAGATTCCCGGACGGCGGAGGGCTACACCTTC
TRBD1,TRBJ2-7,.,TRBV7-6,CASSLKSSDRGIYEQYF,TGTGCCAGCAGCCTAAAGTCCTCGGACAGGGGGATTTACGAGCAGTACTTC
.,TRBJ2-1,.,TRBV7-6,CASSPGQDGNEQFF,TGTGCCAGCAGCCCTGGGCAGGACGGCAATGAGCAGTTCTTC
TRBD1,TRBJ2-5,.,TRBV7-3,CASSLGTGGEETQYF,TGTGCCAGCAGCTTAGGGACAGGGGGAGAAGAGACCCAGTACTTC
.,TRBJ1-5,.,TRBV30,CAWGGTGYNQPQHF,TGTGCCTGGGGGGGCACAGGGTACAATCAGCCCCAGCATTTT
.,TRBJ2-7,.,TRBV7-2,CASSPRQGGEQYF,TGTGCCAGCAGCCCACGACAGGGAGGCGAGCAGTACTTC
.,TRBJ2-1,.,TRBV6-6,CASSRTGINEQFF,TGTGCCAGCAGTAGAACGGGGATCAATGAGCAGTTCTTC
TRBD1,TRBJ1-2,.,TRBV7-2,CASTPTGGYGYTF,TGTGCCAGCACGCCAACAGGGGGCTATGGCTACACCTTC
.,TRBJ2-5,.,TRBV7-6,CASSLGGSWEQYF,TGTGCCAGCAGCTTAGGCGGATCTTGGGAGCAGTACTTC
.,TRBJ2-3,.,TRBV7-2,CASSILGGGTDTQYF,TGTGCCAGCAGCATCCTAGGAGGGGGCACAGATACGCAGTATTTT
.,TRBJ2-3,.,TRBV30,CAWSVGLADSTDTQYF,TGTGCCTGGAGTGTGGGATTAGCGGACTCCACAGATACGCAGTATTTT
.,TRBJ1-2,once,TRBV7-8,CASSSDTGTRGGYTF,TGTGCCAGCAGCTCCGACACCGGGACCAGGGGTGGCTACACCTTC
.,TRBJ2-5,.,TRBV7-2,CASSLEVPGGRETQYF,TGTGCCAGCAGCTTAGAGGTTCCCGGGGGCAGGGAGACCCAGTACTTC
TRBD1,TRBJ2-7,.,TRBV30,CASTGESSYEQYF,TGTGCATCAACAGGGGAGAGCTCCTACGAGCAGTACTTC
.,TRBJ1-1,.,TRBV2,CASFKGKNTEAFF,TGTGCCAGCTTTAAGGGCAAAAACACTGAAGCTTTCTTT
.,TRBJ1-2,.,TRBV7-2,CASSPIARGGGYTF,TGTGCCAGCAGCCCAATAGCGCGGGGAGGGGGCTACACCTTC
.,TRBJ1-1,.,TRBV18,CASSSSGPPGAEAFF,TGTGCCAGCTCATCTTCCGGGCCGCCCGGCGCTGAAGCTTTCTTT
TRBD2,TRBJ2-1,.,TRBV18,CASSGIAGEVDEQFF,TGTGCCAGCTCAGGTATAGCGGGAGAGGTCGATGAGCAGTTCTTC
TRBD2,TRBJ2-2,once,TRBV7-2,CASSLAASGLVGGWSGELFF,TGTGCCAGCAGCTTAGCGGCTAGCGGGCTCGTGGGTGGCTGGTCCGGGGAGCTGTTTTTT
TRBD2,TRBJ2-5,.,TRBV28,CASSDAGTSGTKETQYF,TGTGCCAGCAGTGATGCCGGGACTAGCGGGACAAAAGAGACCCAGTACTTC
TRBD1,TRBJ2-5,.,TRBV10-3,CAIRGQGDPQETQYF,TGTGCCATCAGGGGACAGGGGGACCCCCAAGAGACCCAGTACTTC
.,TRBJ2-1,.,TRBV7-3,CASSLGGPPFF,TGTGCCAGCAGCTTAGGGGGTCCCCCCTTCTTC
.,TRBJ1-1,.,TRBV15,CATSRDLGAEAFF,TGTGCCACCAGCAGAGATCTTGGGGCTGAAGCTTTCTTT
TRBD1,TRBJ2-1,.,TRBV11-2,CASSRRQGSGYNEQFF,TGTGCCAGCAGCCGAAGACAGGGGTCGGGATACAATGAGCAGTTCTTC
TRBD2,TRBJ2-7,.,TRBV2,CASRGSMYEQYF,TGTGCCAGCCGCGGGAGTATGTACGAGCAGTACTTC
TRBD1,TRBJ1-5,.,TRBV4-3,CASSQIRGDQPQHF,TGCGCCAGCAGCCAAATCAGGGGGGATCAGCCCCAGCATTTT
TRBD2,TRBJ2-3,.,TRBV30,CAWAGADTQYF,TGTGCCTGGGCGGGAGCAGATACGCAGTATTTT
.,TRBJ1-2,.,TRBV25-1,CASSEVHHGGYTF,TGTGCCAGCAGTGAGGTCCATCACGGTGGCTACACCTTC